This paragraph covers one T cell receptor beta chain sequence. In the original analysis: Researchers report that nucleated cell counts were estimated from reference gene primer amplification. Libraries were prepared by immunoSEQ multiplex PCR; TCRdb keeps only in-frame clonotypes and omits some of them. V, J and clone size reflect that table, while D and trimming were determined from the DNA. There are roughly 220,000 clones in the sample; about 86% occur only once, and roughly 2.3% lies in the top ten. Deletions cut 1 base from V and 2 bases from J, with 12 bases between. The CDR3 has 15 amino acids. CDR1 is MNHNY, CDR2 SVGAGI, per germline (reference sequence). This specimen belongs to a study of blood T cell repertoires in COVID-19. About the study: The origin of the acute and convalescent COVID-19 samples was the United States, Italy and Spain.

The sequenced material came from peripheral blood. The chain carries TRBV6-6 and TRBJ2-7; maybe TRBD1 (6 bases). The receptor was isolated from a woman aged 60-75 years with acute or convalescent COVID-19. The CDR3 reads CASSYFQGLAYEQYF. CDR3 nucleotide sequence: TGTGCCAGCAGTTACTTCCAGGGGCTCGCCTACGAGCAGTACTTC.